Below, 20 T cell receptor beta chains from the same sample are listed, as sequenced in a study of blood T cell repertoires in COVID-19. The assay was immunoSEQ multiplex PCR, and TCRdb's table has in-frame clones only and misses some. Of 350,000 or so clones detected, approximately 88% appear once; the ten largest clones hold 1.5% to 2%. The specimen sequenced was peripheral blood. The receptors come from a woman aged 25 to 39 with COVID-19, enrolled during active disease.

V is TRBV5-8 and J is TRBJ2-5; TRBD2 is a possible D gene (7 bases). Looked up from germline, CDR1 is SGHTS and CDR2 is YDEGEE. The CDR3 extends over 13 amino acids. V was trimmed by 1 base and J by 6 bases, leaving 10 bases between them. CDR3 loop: CASSLRGGQTQYF. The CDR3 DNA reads TGTGCCAGCAGCTTGAGGGGGGGGCAGACCCAGTACTTC.

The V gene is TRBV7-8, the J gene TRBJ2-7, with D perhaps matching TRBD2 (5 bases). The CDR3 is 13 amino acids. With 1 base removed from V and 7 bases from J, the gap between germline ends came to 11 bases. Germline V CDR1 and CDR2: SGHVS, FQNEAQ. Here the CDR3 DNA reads TGTGCCAGCAGCTTAGATGTCCCGGGGGAGCAGTACTTC. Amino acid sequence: CASSLDVPGEQYF.

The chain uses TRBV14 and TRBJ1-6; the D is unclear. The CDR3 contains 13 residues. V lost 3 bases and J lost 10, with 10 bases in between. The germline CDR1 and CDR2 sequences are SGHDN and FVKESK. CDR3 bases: TGTGCCAGCAGCCAGGCCCTAGTGTCACCCCTCCACTTT. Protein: CASSQALVSPLHF.

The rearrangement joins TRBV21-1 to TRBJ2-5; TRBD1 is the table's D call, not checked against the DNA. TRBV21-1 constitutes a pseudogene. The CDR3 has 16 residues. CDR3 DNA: TGTGCCAGCACCCGAGACAGGGTAAACCCCCAAGAGACCCAGTACTTC. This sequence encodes CASTRDRVNPQETQYF.

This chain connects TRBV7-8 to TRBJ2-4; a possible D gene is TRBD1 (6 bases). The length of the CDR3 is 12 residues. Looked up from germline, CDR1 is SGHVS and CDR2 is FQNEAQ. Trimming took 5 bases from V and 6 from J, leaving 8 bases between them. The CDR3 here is CASSQDRNIQYF. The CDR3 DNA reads TGTGCCAGCAGCCAGGACAGAAACATTCAGTACTTC.

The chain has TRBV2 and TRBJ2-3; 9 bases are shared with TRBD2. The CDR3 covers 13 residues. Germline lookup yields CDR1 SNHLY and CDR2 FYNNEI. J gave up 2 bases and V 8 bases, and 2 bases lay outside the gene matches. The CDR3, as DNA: TGTGCCAGCGGGACTAGCTACACAGATACGCAGTATTTT. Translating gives CASGTSYTDTQYF.

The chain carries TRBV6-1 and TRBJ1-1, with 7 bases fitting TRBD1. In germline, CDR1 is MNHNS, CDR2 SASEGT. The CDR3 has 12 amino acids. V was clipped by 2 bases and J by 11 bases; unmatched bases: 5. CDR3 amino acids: CASSEPQGEAFF. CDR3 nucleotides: TGTGCCAGCAGTGAACCGCAGGGGGAGGCTTTCTTT.

CDR3: CASRSTGIYNEQFF. Here the CDR3 DNA reads TGTGCCAGCAGGTCGACAGGAATCTACAATGAGCAGTTCTTC. V is TRBV2 and J is TRBJ2-1; the D gene is possibly TRBD1 (6 bases). CDR1 is SNHLY, CDR2 FYNNEI, per germline. The CDR3 length is 14 residues. Deletions cut 6 bases from V and 3 bases from J, with 12 bases between.

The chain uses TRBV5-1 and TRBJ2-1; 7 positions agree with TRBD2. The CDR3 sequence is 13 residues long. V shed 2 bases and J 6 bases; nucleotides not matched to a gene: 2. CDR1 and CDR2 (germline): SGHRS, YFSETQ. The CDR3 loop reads CASSFRLANEQFF. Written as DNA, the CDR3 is TGCGCCAGCAGCTTCCGACTAGCCAATGAGCAGTTCTTC.

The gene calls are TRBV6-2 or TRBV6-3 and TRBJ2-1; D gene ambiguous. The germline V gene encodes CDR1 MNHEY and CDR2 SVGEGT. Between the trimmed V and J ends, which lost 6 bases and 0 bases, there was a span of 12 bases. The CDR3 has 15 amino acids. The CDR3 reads CASSLTESSYNEQFF. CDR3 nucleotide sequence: TGTGCCAGCAGCTTGACTGAGAGCTCCTACAATGAGCAGTTCTTC.

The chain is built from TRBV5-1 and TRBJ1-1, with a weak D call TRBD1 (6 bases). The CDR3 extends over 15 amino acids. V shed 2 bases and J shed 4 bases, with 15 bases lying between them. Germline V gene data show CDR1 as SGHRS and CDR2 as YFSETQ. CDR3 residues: CASSLTGLLGTEAFF. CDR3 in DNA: TGCGCCAGCAGCTTAACAGGGTTGCTCGGCACTGAAGCTTTCTTT.

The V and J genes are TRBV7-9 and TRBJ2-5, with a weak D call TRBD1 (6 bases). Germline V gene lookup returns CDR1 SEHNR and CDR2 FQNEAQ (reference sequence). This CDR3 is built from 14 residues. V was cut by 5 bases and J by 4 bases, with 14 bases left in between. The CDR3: CASSVDRSGETQYF. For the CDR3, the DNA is TGTGCCAGCAGCGTCGACAGGAGCGGAGAGACCCAGTACTTC.

The CDR3 loop reads CASSPTTAQNTGELFF. CDR3 coding DNA: TGTGCCAGCTCACCTACAACCGCCCAGAACACCGGGGAGCTGTTTTTT. V gene TRBV18 combines with J gene TRBJ2-2; D unresolved. The CDR3 is made up of 16 amino acids. The germline V and J ends were trimmed by 3 bases and 1 base, with 12 bases remaining between them. Germline V gene lookup returns CDR1 KGHSH and CDR2 LQKENI.

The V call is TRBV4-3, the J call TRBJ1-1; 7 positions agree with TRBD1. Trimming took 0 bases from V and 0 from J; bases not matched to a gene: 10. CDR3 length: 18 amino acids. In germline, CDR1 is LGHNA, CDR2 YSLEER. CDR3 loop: CASSQDPSPDRLNTEAFF. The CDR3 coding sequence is TGCGCCAGCAGCCAAGATCCCAGCCCGGACAGGCTGAACACTGAAGCTTTCTTT.

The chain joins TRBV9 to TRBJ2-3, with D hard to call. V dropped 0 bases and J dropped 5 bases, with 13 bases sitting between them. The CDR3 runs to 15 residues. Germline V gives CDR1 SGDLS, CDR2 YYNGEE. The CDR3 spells CASSVGLDEGDTQYF. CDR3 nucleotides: TGTGCCAGCAGCGTAGGTCTAGATGAAGGAGATACGCAGTATTTT.

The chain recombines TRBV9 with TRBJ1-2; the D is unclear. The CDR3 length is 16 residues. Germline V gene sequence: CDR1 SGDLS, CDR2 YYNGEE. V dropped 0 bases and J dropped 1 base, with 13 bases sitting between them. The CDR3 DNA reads TGTGCCAGCAGCGTAGTCCCAGAGGGAGGTAACTATGGCTACACCTTC. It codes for CASSVVPEGGNYGYTF. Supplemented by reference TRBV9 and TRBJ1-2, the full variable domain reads DSGVTQTPKHLITATGQRVTLRCSPRSGDLSVYWYQQSLDQGLQFLIQYYNGEERAKGNILERFSAQQFPDLHSELNLSSLELGDSALYFCASSVVPEGGNYGYTFGSGTRLTVV.

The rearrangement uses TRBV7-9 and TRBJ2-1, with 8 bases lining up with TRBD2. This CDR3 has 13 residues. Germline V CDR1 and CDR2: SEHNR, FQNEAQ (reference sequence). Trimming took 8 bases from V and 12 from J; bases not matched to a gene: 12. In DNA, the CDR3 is TGTGCCAGCGGATCGGGGGGGGCCGAATGGCAGTTCTTC. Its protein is CASGSGGAEWQFF.

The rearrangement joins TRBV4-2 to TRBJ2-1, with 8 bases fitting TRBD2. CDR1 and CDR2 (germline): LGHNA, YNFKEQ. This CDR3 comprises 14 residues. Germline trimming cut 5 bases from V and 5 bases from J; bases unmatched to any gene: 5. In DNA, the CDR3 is TGTGCCAGCAGCGTCCCGGGGGGGGACAATGAGCAGTTCTTC. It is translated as CASSVPGGDNEQFF.

The CDR3 spells CASSLTTGANQPQHF. The CDR3, as DNA: TGTGCCAGCAGCCTAACGACAGGGGCCAATCAGCCCCAGCATTTT. The chain is built from TRBV3-1 (or the pseudogene TRBV3-2) and TRBJ1-5; TRBD1 agrees at 8 bases. J was trimmed by 3 bases and V by 4 bases; bases with no gene match: 5. The length of the CDR3 is 15 residues. From germline, CDR1 is LGHDT and CDR2 YNNKEL (reference sequence).

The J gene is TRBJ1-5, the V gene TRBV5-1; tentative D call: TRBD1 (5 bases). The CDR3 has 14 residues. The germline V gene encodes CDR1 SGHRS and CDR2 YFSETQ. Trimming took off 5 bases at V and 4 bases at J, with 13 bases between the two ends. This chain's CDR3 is CASSPRGGNQPQHF. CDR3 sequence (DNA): TGCGCCAGCAGTCCTAGGGGAGGAAATCAGCCCCAGCATTTT.